The clone carrying this T cell receptor delta chain was counted a few times. TCRdb used CATT to re-call clones from the RT-PCR reads. The data contain over a thousand delta-chain clones, about 47% of them singletons. This CDR3 has 20 amino acids. The J segment lost 4 bases and the V segment lost 0 bases, leaving 13 bases of the junction unmatched. Germline V gene data show CDR1 as GEAIGNYY and CDR2 as EKD. The data were taken from a study of gamma-delta T cells after stem cell transplantation. This TCR derives from a human donor. It is not recorded whose cells these are; they may come from a transplant donor. Sequencing input: gamma-delta T cells. The chain uses TRDV2 and TRDJ3; 8 nucleotides agree with TRDD3. The CDR3 reads CACDTLLGVSTGWDTRQMFF. CDR3 nucleotides: TGTGCCTGTGACACCCTACTGGGGGTTTCCACTGGATGGGACACCCGACAGATGTTTTTC.